This passage covers 8 T cell receptor beta chains from one sample sequenced in a study of cytomegalovirus exposure and HLA in healthy donors. 13 Jbeta primers and 60 Vbeta primers were used for the PCR. Measured with immunoSEQ multiplex PCR; TCRdb has only the in-frame clones, and not every one. In the table there are 90,000 to 130,000 clones, roughly 73% of which are singletons. The specimen was PBMCs. The receptors here all came from a woman younger than 45 in good health and CMV-seronegative.

The rearrangement uses TRBV6-1 and TRBJ1-5; no definite D call. Germline V gives CDR1 MNHNS, CDR2 SASEGT. V dropped 6 bases and J dropped 0 bases, with 6 bases sitting between them. The CDR3 is made up of 13 amino acids. The DNA for the CDR3 is TGTGCCAGCAGACCCTATAGCAATCAGCCCCAGCATTTT. Its protein product is CASRPYSNQPQHF.

The J gene is TRBJ1-2, the V gene TRBV6-1; no clear D gene. Germline V gene sequence: CDR1 MNHNS, CDR2 SASEGT. Deletions cut 2 bases from V and 2 bases from J, with 12 bases between. The length of the CDR3 is 15 residues. The CDR3 coding sequence is TGTGCCAGCAGTGAAATCCGACACGTCAACTATGGCTACACCTTC. Translated: CASSEIRHVNYGYTF.

The DNA for the CDR3 is TGTGCCAGCTCGTCCAGGGGGCCTTTAGACGAGCAGTACTTC. Translated: CASSSRGPLDEQYF. The chain combines TRBV18 with TRBJ2-7, with TRBD1 matching 8 bases. Germline lookup yields CDR1 KGHSH and CDR2 LQKENI. The junction had 9 bases not matched to a gene; V was cut back by 6 bases and J by 5 bases. This CDR3 comprises 14 residues.

The CDR3 region is CASSYKGAAEAFF. The DNA for the CDR3 is TGTGCCAGCAGTTATAAGGGGGCTGCTGAAGCTTTCTTT. The V call is TRBV6-5, the J call TRBJ1-1; 7 bases align to TRBD1. The germline gives CDR1 MNHEY, CDR2 SVGAGI. Trimming at V came to 3 bases and at J to 6 bases, leaving 4 bases not matched to a gene. This CDR3 contains 13 residues.

The V gene is TRBV30, the J gene TRBJ2-3; 7 positions agree with TRBD2. Per the germline V gene, CDR1 is GTSNPN and CDR2 is SVGIG (reference sequence). V lost 7 bases, J lost 2 bases, and 6 bases stayed unmatched. The CDR3 is made up of 13 amino acids. The CDR3 DNA sequence: TGTGCCTACCAGCGGGGCTCCACAGATACGCAGTATTTT. As protein: CAYQRGSTDTQYF.

V is TRBV6-6 and J is TRBJ1-1; D gene ambiguous. The CDR3 sequence is 13 residues long. Germline V gene sequence: CDR1 MNHNY, CDR2 SVGAGI (reference sequence). Deletions cut 4 bases from V and 0 bases from J, with 6 bases between. The CDR3 loop is CASSLNMNTEAFF. In nucleotides, the CDR3 is TGTGCCAGCAGTTTAAACATGAACACTGAAGCTTTCTTT.

This rearrangement joins TRBV6-1 to TRBJ1-2, with unresolved D. Between the trimmed V and J ends, which lost 4 bases and 4 bases, there was a span of 19 bases. CDR3 size: 16 residues. Germline V gene lookup returns CDR1 MNHNS and CDR2 SASEGT. The CDR3 nucleotides read TGTGCCAGCAGTGTCTTTTCTACAGCTGCCGGCTATGGCTACACCTTC. Protein product: CASSVFSTAAGYGYTF.

This clone was picked up one time. The V call is TRBV5-1, the J call TRBJ1-5; 7 bases are shared with TRBD1. Germline V CDR1 and CDR2: SGHRS, YFSETQ. This CDR3 has 13 amino acids. V gave up 5 bases and J gave up 5 bases; unmatched junction bases: 4. Here the CDR3 reads CASSGGGDQPQHF. CDR3 sequence (DNA): TGCGCCAGCAGTGGAGGGGGCGATCAGCCCCAGCATTTT.